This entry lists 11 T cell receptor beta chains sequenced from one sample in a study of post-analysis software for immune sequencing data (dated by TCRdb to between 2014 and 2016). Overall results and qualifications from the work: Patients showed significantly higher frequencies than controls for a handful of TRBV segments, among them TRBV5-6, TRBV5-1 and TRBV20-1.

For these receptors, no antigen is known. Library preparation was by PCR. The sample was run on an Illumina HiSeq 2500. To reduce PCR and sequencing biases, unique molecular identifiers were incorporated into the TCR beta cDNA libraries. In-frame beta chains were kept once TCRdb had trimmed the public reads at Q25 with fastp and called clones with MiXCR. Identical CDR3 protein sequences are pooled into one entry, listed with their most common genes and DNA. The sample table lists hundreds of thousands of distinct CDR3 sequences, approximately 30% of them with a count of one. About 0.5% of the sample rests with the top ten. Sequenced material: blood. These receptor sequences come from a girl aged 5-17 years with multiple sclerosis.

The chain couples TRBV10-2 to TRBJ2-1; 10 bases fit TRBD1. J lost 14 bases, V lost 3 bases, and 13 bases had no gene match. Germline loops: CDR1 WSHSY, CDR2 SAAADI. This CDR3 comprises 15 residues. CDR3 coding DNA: TGCGCCAGCAGTGACCGGGACAGGGGCCGGGTGGATGAGTTCTTC. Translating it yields CASSDRDRGRVDEFF.

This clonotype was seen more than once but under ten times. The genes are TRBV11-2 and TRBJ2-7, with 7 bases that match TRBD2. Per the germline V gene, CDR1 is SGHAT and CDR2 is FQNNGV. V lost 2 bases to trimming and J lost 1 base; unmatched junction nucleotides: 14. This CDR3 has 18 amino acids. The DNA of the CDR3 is TGTGCCAGCAGCTTAAAGGGGTTCGGGGGAGGGTGGTCCTACGAGCAGTACTTC. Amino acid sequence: CASSLKGFGGGWSYEQYF.

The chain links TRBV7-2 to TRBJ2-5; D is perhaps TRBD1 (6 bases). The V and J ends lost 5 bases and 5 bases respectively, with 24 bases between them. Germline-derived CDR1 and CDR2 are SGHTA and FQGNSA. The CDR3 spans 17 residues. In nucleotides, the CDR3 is TGTGCCAGCAGCGACGCGCTGGGGGCAGGGGATGGGGAGACCCAGTACTTC. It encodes CASSDALGAGDGETQYF. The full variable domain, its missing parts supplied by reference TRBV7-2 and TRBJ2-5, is GAGVSQSPSNKVTEKGKDVELRCDPISGHTALYWYRQSLGQGLEFLIYFQGNSAPDKSGLPSDRFSAERTGGSVSTLTIQRTQQEDSAVYLCASSDALGAGDGETQYFGPGTRLLVL.

DNA for the CDR3: TGCGCCAGCAGCCAAGTCTTTGACACGGAGGGTTATAGCAATCAGCCCCAGCATTTT. This codes for CASSQVFDTEGYSNQPQHF. The chain recombines TRBV4-3 with TRBJ1-5; D gene uncertain. The ends were cut back, 1 base at V and 0 bases at J, with 19 bases in the middle. The CDR3 length is 19 residues. Germline-derived CDR1 and CDR2 are LGHNA and YSLEER.

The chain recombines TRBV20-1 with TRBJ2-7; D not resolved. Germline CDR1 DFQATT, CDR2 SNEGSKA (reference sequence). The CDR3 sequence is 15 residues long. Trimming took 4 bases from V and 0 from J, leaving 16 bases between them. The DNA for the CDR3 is TGCAGTGCTATTCCAGGCTCCAGTGGCTCCTACGAGCAGTACTTC. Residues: CSAIPGSSGSYEQYF.

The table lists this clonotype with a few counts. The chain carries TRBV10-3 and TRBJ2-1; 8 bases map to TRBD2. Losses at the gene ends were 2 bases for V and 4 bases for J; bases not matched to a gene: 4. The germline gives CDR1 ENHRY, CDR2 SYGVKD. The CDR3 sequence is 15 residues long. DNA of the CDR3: TGTGCCATCAGTGAGGGGCGGGAGGCTTACAATGAGCAGTTCTTC. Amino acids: CAISEGREAYNEQFF.

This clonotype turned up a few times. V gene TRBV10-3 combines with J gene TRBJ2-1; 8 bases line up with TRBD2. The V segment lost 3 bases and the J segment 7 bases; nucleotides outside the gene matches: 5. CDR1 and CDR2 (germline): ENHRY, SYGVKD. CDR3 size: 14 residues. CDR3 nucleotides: TGTGCCATCAGTGATCCGACTAGCGATAATGAGCAGTTCTTC. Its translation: CAISDPTSDNEQFF.

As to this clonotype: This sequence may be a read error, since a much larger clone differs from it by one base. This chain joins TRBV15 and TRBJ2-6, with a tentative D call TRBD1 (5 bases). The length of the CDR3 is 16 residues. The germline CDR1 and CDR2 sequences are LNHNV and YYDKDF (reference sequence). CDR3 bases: TGTGCCACCAGCAGAGATGCCGGCTCTGGGGCCGACGTCCTGACTTTC. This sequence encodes CATSRDAGSGADVLTF.

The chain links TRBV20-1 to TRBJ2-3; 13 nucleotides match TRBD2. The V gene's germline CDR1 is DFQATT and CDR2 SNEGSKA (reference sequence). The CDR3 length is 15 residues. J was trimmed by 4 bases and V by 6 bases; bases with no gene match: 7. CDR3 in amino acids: CSANLGLAGPDTQYF. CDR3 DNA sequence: TGCAGTGCCAATCTGGGACTAGCGGGACCAGATACGCAGTATTTT.

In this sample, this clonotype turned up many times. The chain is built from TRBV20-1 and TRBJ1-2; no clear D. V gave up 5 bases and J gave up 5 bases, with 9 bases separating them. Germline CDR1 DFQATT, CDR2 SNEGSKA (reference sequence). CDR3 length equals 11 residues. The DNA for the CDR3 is TGCAGTGCTCCTGACGGATATGGCTACACCTTC. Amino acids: CSAPDGYGYTF.

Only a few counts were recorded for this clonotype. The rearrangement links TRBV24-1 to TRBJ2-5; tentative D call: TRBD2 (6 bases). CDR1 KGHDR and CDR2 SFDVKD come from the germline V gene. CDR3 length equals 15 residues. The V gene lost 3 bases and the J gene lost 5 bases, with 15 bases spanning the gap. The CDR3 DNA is TGTGCCACCAGTGATCCGCGGGACTCTGCGGAGACCCAGTACTTC. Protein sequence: CATSDPRDSAETQYF.